The clone carrying this T cell receptor beta chain was counted a few times. The source material, RNA transcripts, was used to amplify TCR beta CDR3 regions. The HTBI primer set drove a first-round RT-PCR of the TCR CDR3. TCRdb re-called the multiplex PCR reads with MiXCR, one entry per CDR3 protein. The data contain some 400,000 distinct CDR3 sequences, less than 15% of them seen just once; the ten biggest clones take up roughly 20%. The study enrolled patients aged 18 to 65 with newly diagnosed hyperthyroidism of under 2 months' duration. Before ophthalmopathy appeared, progressors gave blood at initial hyperthyroidism diagnosis. This entry comes from a study of T cells in Graves' hyperthyroidism and ophthalmopathy. The sequencing input was blood. The TCR originated in a man aged 25 to 45 with Graves' hyperthyroidism that later progressed to Graves' ophthalmopathy.

The CDR3 protein is CSVPGTAQETQYF. The CDR3 DNA sequence: TGCAGCGTCCCCGGGACAGCACAAGAGACCCAGTACTTC. The genes are TRBV29-1 and TRBJ2-5; 7 bases match TRBD1. The CDR3 runs to 13 residues. Per the germline V gene, CDR1 is SQVTM and CDR2 is ANQGSEA. The V and J ends lost 6 bases and 2 bases, in that order; junction bases with no gene match: 6. Looking up the rest from reference TRBV29-1 and TRBJ2-5 gives the full variable domain: SAVISQKPSRDICQRGTSLTIQCQVDSQVTMMFWYRQQPGQSLTLIATANQGSEATYESGFVIDKFPISRPNLTFSTLTVSNMSPEDSSIYLCSVPGTAQETQYFGPGTRLLVL.